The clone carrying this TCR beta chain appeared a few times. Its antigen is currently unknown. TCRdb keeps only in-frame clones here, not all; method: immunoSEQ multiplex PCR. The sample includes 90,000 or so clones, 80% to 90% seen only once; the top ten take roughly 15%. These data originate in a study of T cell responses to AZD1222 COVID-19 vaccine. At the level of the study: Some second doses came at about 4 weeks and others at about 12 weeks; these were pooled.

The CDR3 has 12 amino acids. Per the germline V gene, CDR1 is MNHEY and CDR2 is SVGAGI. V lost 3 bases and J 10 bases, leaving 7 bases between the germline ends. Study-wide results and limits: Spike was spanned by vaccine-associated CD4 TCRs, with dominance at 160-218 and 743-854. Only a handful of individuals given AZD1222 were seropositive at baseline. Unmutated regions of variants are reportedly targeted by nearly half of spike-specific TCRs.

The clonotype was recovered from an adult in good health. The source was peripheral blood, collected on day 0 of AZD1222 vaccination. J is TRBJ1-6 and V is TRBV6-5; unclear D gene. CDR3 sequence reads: CASSYTRSPLHF. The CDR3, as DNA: TGTGCCAGCAGTTATACAAGATCACCCCTCCACTTT.